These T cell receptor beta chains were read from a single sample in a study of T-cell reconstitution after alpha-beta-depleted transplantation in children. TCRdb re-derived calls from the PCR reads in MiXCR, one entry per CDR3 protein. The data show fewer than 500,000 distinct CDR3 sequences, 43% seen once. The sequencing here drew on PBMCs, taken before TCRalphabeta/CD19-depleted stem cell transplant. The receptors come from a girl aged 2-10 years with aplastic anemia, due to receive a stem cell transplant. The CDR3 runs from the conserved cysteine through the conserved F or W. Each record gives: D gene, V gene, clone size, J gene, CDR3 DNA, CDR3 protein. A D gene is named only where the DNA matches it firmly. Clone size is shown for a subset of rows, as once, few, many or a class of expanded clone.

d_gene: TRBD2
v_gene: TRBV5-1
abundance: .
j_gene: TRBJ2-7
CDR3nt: TGCGCCAGCAGCTTGGCGGGAGGGGAGAACTACGAGCAGTACTTC
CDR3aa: CASSLAGGENYEQYF

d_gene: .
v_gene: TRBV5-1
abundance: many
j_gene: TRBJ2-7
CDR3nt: TGCGCCAGCAGCTTGGGAGAGAGCTCCTACGAGCAGTACTTC
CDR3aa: CASSLGESSYEQYF

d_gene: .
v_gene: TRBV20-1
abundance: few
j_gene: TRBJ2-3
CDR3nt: TGCAGTGCTCAACCCATCACAGATACGCAGTATTTT
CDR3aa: CSAQPITDTQYF

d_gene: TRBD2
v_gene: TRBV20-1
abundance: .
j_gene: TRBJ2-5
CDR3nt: TGCAGTGCTAGTATAGCGGGGCTACAAGAGACCCAGTACTTC
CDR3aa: CSASIAGLQETQYF

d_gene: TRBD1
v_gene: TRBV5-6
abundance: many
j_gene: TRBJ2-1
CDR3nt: TGTGCCAGCAGCTTGGCCGGACAGGGGTGGAATGAGCAGTTCTTC
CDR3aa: CASSLAGQGWNEQFF

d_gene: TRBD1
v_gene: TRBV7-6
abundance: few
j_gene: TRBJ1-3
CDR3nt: TGTGCCAGCAGCTCTCCCTCGGGACAGGGGCCGGGGAGCTTCTCTGGAAACACCATATATTTT
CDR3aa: CASSSPSGQGPGSFSGNTIYF

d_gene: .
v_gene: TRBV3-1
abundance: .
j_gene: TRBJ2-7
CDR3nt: TGTGCCAGCAGCCAAGTTGGGACTCTCGGCGCGCAGCAGTACTTC
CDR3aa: CASSQVGTLGAQQYF

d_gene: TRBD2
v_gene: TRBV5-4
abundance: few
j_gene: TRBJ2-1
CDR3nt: TGTGCCAGCAGCCCAGACCTAGCGGGAGGGCCCCATGAGCAGTTCTTC
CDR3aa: CASSPDLAGGPHEQFF

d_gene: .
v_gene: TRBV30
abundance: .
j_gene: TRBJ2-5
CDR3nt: TGTGCCTGGGGGACTGGGGTGGAGACCCAGTACTTC
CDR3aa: CAWGTGVETQYF

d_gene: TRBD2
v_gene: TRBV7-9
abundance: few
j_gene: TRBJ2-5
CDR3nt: TGTGCCAGCAGCTTAGATGGGACTAGGAAGGCCCAGTACTTC
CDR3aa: CASSLDGTRKAQYF

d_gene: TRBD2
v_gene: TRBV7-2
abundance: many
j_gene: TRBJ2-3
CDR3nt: TGTGCCAGCAGCTTTAGCGGGAGGACAGATACGCAGTATTTT
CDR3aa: CASSFSGRTDTQYF

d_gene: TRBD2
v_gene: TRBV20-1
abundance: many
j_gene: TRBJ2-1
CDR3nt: TGCAGTGCCCCCCCCAGCGGGAGGATCTATGAGCAGTTCTTC
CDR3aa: CSAPPSGRIYEQFF

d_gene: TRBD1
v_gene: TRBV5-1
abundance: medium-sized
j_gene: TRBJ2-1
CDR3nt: TGCGCCAGCAGCTTGGCCTCCGGGACAGTTTACAATGAGCAGTTCTTC
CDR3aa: CASSLASGTVYNEQFF

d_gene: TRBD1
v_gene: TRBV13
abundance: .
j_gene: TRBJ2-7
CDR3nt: TGTGCCAGCAGCTTAGGTAGGGACAGGGGTTCCTACGAGCAGTACTTC
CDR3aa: CASSLGRDRGSYEQYF

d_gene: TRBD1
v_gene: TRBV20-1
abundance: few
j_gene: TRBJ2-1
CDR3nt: TGCAGTGCTAGAGATCCCAACAGGGGGCGTGTACGCGGCGAGCAGTTCTTC
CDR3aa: CSARDPNRGRVRGEQFF

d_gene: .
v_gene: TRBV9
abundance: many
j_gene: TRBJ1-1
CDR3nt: TGTGCCAGCAGCGTAGTAAGGGGGAACACTGAAGCTTTCTTT
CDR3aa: CASSVVRGNTEAFF

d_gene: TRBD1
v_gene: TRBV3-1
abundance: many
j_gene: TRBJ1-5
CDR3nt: TGTGCCAGCAGCCAAGGACAGGGCGACCAGCCCCAGCATTTT
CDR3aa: CASSQGQGDQPQHF

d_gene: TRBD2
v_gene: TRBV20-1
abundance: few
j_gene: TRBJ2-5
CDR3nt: TGCAGTGCTTCTCTCGGGACTAGCGGGAGCCTACTCCAAGAGACCCAGTACTTC
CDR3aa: CSASLGTSGSLLQETQYF

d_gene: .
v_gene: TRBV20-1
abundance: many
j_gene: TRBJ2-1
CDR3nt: TGCAGTGCTAGATGGGGCGGGACCCCCAATGAGCAGTTCTTC
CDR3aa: CSARWGGTPNEQFF

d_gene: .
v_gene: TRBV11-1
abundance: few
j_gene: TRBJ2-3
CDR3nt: TGTGCCAGCGTCCTCGGGAGCACAGATACGCAGTATTTT
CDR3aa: CASVLGSTDTQYF

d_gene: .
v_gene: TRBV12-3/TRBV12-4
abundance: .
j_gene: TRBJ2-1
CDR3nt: TGTGCCAGCAGTTTCGTTGGCCGAGGCAGGCAATTGTTCTTC
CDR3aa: CASSFVGRGRQLFF

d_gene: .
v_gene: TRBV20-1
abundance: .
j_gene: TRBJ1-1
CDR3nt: TGCAGTGCTAGACTTGATAGATCTACTGAAGCTTTCTTT
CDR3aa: CSARLDRSTEAFF

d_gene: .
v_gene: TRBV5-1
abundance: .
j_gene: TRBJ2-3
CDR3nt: TGCGCCAGCCGTAGGCGTGGGGGCACAGATACGCAGTATTTT
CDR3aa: CASRRRGGTDTQYF

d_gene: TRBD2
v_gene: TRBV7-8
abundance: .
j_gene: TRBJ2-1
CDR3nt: TGTGCCAGCAGCTTCCAGCGGGGCCCTCCCTACAATGAGCAGTTCTTC
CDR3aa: CASSFQRGPPYNEQFF

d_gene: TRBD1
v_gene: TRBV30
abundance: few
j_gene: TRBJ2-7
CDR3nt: TGTGCCTGGAGGGGACAGGGTCTCCTTGACGAGCAGTACTTC
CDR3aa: CAWRGQGLLDEQYF

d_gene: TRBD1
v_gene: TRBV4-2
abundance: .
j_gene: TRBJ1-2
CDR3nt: TGTGCCAGCAGCCAAGATCCGGGACAGAGCCCCTTATTCTATGGCTACACCTTC
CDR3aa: CASSQDPGQSPLFYGYTF

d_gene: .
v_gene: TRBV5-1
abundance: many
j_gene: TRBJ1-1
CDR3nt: TGCGCCAGCAGCCCTGTAGGGGACACTGAAGCTTTCTTT
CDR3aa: CASSPVGDTEAFF

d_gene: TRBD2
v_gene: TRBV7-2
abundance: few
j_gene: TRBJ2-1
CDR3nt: TGTGCCAGCAGCCCTCCGGGACTAGCGTATGAAAATGAGCAGTTCTTC
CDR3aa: CASSPPGLAYENEQFF

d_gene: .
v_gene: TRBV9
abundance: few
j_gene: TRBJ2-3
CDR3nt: TGTGCCAGCAGCCAAGGTGAAGATACGCAGTATTTT
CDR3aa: CASSQGEDTQYF

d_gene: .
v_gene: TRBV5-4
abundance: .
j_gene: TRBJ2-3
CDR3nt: TGTGCCAGCAGCTCCGGGACGCTAGGGACAGATACGCAGTATTTT
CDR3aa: CASSSGTLGTDTQYF

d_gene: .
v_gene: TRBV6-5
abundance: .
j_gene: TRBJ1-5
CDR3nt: TGTGCCAGCAGTTCACAGGGTGGCCAGCCCCAGCATTTT
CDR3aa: CASSSQGGQPQHF

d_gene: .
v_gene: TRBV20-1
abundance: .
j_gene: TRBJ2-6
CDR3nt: TGCAGTGCTAGAGCCAGGCCCCCCTTCTCTGGGGCCAACGTCCTGACTTTC
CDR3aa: CSARARPPFSGANVLTF

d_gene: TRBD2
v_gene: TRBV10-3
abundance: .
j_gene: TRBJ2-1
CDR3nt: TGTGCCATCAGGGATAGCGGGGGGACTTACAATGAGCAGTTCTTC
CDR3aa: CAIRDSGGTYNEQFF

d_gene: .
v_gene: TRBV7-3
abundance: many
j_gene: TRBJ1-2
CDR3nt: TGTGCCAGCAGCCCGGACGGCTCTATGGGCTACACCTTC
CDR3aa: CASSPDGSMGYTF

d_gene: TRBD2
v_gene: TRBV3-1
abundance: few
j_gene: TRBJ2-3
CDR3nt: TGTGCCAGCAGCCGATCGGGACTAGCGGGAGTTCCAGATACGCAGTATTTT
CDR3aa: CASSRSGLAGVPDTQYF

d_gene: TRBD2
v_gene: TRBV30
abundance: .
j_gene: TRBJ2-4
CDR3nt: TGTGCCTGGAGTCAGGCGGGGGGAGCCAAAAACATTCAGTACTTC
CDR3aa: CAWSQAGGAKNIQYF

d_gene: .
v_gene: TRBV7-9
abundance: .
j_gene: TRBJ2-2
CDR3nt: TGTGCCAGCAGTCGACCGGGCGGGCGCGGCACCGGGGAGCTGTTTTTT
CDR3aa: CASSRPGGRGTGELFF

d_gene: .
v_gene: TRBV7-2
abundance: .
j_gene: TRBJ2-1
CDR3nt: TGTGCCAGCACCCTAAGTGGAGGAAACAATGAGCAGTTCTTC
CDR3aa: CASTLSGGNNEQFF

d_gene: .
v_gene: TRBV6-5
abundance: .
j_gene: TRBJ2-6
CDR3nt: TGTGCCAGCAGTTACTCGGCAGGGTGGTCTGGGGCCAACGTCCTGACTTTC
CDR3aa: CASSYSAGWSGANVLTF